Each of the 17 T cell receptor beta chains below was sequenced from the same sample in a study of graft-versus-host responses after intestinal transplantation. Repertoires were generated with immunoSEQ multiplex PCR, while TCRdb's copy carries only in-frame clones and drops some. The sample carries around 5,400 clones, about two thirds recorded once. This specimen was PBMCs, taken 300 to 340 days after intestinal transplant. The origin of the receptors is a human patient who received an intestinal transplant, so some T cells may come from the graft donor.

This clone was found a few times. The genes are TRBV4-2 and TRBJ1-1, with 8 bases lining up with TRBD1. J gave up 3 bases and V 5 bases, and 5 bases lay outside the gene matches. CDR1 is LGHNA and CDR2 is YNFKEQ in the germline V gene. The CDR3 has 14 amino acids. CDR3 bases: TGTGCCAGCAGCGTACAGGGGGGCGACACTGAAGCTTTCTTT. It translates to CASSVQGGDTEAFF.

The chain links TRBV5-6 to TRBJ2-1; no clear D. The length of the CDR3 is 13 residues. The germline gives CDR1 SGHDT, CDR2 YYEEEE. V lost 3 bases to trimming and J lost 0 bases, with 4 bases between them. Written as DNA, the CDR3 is TGTGCCAGCAGCTCTAGCTCCTACAATGAGCAGTTCTTC. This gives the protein CASSSSSYNEQFF.

In nucleotides, the CDR3 is TGTGCCAGCTCACCATTAGGGACAACTAATGAAAAACTGTTTTTT. Its translation: CASSPLGTTNEKLFF. The chain recombines TRBV18 with TRBJ1-4; D remains unclear. The CDR3 runs 15 residues. Germline values: CDR1 KGHSH, CDR2 LQKENI. Trimming left V 2 bases short and J 0 bases short, with 7 bases between.

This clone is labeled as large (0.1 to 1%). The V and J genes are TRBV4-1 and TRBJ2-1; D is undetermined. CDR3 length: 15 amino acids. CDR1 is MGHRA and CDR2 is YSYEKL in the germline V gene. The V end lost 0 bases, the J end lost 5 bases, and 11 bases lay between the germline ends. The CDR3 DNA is TGCGCCAGCAGCCAAGAAAGGGATCTCAACAATGAGCAGTTCTTC. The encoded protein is CASSQERDLNNEQFF.

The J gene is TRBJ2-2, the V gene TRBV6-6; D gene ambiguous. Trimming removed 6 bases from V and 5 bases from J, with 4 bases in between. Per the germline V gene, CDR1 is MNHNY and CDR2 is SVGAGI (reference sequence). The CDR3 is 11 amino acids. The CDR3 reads CASRETGELFF. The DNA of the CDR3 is TGTGCCAGCAGAGAGACCGGGGAGCTGTTTTTT.

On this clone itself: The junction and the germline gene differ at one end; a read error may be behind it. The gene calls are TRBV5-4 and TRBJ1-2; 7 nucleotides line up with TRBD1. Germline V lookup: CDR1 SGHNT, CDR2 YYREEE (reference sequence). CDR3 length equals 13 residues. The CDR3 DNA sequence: TGTGCCAGAAGCTTGGGGGACAGCTATGGCTACACCTTC. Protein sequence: CARSLGDSYGYTF.

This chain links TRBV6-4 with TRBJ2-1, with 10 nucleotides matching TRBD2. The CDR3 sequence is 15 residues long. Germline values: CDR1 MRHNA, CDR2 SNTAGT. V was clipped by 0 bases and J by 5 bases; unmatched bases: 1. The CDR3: CASSDSLAGNNEQFF. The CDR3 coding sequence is TGTGCCAGCAGTGACTCACTAGCGGGGAACAATGAGCAGTTCTTC.

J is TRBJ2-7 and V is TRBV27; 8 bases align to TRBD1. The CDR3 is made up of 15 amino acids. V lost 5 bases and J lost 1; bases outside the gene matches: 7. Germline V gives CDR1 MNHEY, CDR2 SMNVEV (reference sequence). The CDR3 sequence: CASSRRTGSSYEQYF. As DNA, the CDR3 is TGTGCCAGCAGTCGGAGGACAGGGAGTTCCTACGAGCAGTACTTC.

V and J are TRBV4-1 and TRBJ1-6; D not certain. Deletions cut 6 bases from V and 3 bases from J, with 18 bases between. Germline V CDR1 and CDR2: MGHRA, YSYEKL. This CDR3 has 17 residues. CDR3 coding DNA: TGCGCCAGCAGGGGAGGACCGAAGATATACTATAATTCACCCCTCCACTTT. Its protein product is CASRGGPKIYYNSPLHF.

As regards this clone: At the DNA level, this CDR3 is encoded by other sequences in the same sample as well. CDR3 in amino acids: CASSTPLAGAADTQYF. As DNA, the CDR3 is TGTGCCAGCAGCACCCCACTAGCGGGGGCGGCAGATACGCAGTATTTT. The chain links TRBV6-6 to TRBJ2-3; TRBD2 matches at 11 bases. The germline V gene encodes CDR1 MNHNY and CDR2 SVGAGI (reference sequence). This CDR3 is 16 amino acids long. V dropped 6 bases and J dropped 4; count of bases not matched to a gene: 9.

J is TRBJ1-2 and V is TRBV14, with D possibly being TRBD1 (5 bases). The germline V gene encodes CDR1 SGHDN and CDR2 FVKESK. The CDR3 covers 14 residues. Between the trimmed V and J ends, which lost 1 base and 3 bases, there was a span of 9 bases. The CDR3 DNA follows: TGTGCCAGCAGCCAAGTTGCGGGGGACTATGGCTACACCTTC. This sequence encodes CASSQVAGDYGYTF.

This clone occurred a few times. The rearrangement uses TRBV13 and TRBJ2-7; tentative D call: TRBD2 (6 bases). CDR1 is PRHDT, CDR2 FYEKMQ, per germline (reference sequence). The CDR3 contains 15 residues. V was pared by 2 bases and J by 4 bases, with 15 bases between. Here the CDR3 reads CASSLWSISGYEQYF. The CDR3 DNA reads TGTGCCAGCAGCTTATGGAGTATTAGCGGTTACGAGCAGTACTTC.

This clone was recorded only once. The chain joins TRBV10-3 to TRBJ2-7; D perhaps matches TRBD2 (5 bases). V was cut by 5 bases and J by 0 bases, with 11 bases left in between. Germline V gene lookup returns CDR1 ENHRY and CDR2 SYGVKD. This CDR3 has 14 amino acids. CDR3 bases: TGTGCCATCAGTTCAGGAGGATACTCCTACGAGCAGTACTTC. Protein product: CAISSGGYSYEQYF.

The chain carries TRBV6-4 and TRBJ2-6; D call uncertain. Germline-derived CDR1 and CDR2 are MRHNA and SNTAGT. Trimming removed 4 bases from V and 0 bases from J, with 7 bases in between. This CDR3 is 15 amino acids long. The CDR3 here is CASSAESSGANVLTF. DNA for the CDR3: TGTGCCAGCAGTGCGGAGAGCTCTGGGGCCAACGTCCTGACTTTC.

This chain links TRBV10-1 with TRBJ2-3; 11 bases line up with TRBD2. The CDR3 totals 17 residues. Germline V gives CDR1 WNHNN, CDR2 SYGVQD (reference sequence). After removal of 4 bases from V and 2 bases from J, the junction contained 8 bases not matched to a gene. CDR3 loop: CASSGTSGGPSTDTQYF. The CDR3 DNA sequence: TGCGCCAGCAGTGGAACTAGCGGGGGACCCTCCACAGATACGCAGTATTTT.

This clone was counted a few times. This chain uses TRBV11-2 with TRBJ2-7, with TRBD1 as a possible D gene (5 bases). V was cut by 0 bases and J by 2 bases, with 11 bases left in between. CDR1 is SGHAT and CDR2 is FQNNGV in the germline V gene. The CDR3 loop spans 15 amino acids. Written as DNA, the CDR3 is TGTGCCAGCAGCTTAGATCTCAGGGATACCTACGAGCAGTACTTC. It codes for CASSLDLRDTYEQYF. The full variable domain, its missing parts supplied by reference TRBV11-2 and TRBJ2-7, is EAGVAQSPRYKIIEKRQSVAFWCNPISGHATLYWYQQILGQGPKLLIQFQNNGVVDDSQLPKDRFSAERLKGVDSTLKIQPAKLEDSAVYLCASSLDLRDTYEQYFGPGTRLTVT.

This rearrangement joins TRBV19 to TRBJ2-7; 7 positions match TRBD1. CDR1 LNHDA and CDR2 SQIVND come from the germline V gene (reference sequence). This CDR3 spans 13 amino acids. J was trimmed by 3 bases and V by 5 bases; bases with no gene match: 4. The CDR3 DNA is TGTGCCAGTAGTTCGGCAGGGGGCTACGAGCAGTACTTC. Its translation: CASSSAGGYEQYF.